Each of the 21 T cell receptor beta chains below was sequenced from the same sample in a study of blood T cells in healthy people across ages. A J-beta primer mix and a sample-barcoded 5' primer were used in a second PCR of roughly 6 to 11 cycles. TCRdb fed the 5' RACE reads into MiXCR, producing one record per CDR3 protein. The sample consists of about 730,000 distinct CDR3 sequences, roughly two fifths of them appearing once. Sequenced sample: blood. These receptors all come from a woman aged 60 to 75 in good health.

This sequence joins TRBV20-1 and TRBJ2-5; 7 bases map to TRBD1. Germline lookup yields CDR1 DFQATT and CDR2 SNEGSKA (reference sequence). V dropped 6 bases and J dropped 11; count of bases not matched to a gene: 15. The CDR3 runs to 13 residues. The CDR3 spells CSANPGQINEQYF. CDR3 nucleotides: TGCAGTGCGAATCCGGGACAGATTAATGAGCAGTACTTC.

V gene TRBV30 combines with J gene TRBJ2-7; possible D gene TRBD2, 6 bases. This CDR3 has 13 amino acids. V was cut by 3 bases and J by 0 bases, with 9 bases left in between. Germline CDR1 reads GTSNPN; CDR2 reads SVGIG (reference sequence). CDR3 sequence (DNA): TGTGCCTGGAGGGACGGGGGCTCCTACGAGCAGTACTTC. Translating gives CAWRDGGSYEQYF.

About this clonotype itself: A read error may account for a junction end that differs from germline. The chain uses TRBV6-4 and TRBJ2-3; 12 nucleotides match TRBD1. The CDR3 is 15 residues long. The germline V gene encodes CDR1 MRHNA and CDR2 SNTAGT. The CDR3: CTSSAGTGGPDTQYF. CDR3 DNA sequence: TGTACCAGCAGTGCAGGGACAGGGGGCCCAGATACGCAGTATTTT.

The CDR3 nucleotides are TGCCGACCCTTAGGACGGGGCTATGGCTACACCTTC. Translated: CRPLGRGYGYTF. V usage is TRBV20-1 and J usage is TRBJ1-2; unclear D gene. The CDR3 is made up of 12 amino acids. CDR1 and CDR2 (germline): DFQATT, SNEGSKA (reference sequence).

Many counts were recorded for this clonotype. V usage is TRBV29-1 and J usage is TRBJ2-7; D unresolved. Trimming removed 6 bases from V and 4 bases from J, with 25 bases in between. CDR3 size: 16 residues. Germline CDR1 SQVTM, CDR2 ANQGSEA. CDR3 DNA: TGCAGCGTCAAGGAGAGCAAAGCAGAGACATTATACGAGCAGTACTTC. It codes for CSVKESKAETLYEQYF.

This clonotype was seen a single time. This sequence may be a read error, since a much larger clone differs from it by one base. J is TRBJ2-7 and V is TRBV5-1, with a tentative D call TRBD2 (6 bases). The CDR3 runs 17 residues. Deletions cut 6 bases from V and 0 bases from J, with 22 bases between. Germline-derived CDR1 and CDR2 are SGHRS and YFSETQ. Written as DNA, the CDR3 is TGCGCCAGCACCGAATCTTTGGCGGAGGGCAACTCCTACGAGCAGTACTTC. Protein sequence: CASTESLAEGNSYEQYF.

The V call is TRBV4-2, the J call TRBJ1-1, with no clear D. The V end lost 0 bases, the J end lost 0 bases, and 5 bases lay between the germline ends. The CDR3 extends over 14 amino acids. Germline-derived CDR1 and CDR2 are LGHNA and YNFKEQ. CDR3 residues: CASSQDIMNTEAFF. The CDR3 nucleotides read TGTGCCAGCAGCCAAGATATCATGAACACTGAAGCTTTCTTT.

The CDR3 loop is CASSFGVRDAEQYF. Here the CDR3 DNA reads TGCGCCAGCAGCTTTGGGGTGAGAGATGCCGAGCAGTACTTC. The genes are TRBV4-1 and TRBJ2-7; D call uncertain. With 5 bases removed from V and 6 bases from J, the gap between germline ends came to 17 bases. Germline CDR1 reads MGHRA; CDR2 reads YSYEKL. The CDR3 has 14 amino acids.

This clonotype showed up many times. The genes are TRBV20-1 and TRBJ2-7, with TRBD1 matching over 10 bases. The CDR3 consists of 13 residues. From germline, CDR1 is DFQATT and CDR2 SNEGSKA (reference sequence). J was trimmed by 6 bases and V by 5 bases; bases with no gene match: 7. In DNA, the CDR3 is TGCAGTGCTCCCGGGACAGGGGCCTTCGAGCAGTACTTC. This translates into CSAPGTGAFEQYF.

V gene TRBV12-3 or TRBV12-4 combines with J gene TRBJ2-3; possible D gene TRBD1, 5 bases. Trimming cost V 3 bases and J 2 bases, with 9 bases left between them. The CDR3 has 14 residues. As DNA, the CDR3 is TGTGCCAGCAGTTTCACAGGCCACACAGATACGCAGTATTTT. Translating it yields CASSFTGHTDTQYF.

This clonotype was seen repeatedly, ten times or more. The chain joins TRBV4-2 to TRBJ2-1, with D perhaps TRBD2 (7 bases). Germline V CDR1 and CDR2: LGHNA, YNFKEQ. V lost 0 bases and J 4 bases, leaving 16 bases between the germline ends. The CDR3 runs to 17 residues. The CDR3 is CASSQDRGAGEYNEQFF. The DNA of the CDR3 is TGTGCCAGCAGCCAAGATCGGGGGGCAGGGGAATACAATGAGCAGTTCTTC.

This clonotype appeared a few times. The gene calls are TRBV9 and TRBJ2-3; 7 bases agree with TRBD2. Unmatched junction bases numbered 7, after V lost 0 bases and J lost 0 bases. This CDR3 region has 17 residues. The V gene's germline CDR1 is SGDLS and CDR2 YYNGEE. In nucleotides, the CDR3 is TGTGCCAGCAGCGTAGGGCCCGGGACTACTAGCACAGATACGCAGTATTTT. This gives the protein CASSVGPGTTSTDTQYF. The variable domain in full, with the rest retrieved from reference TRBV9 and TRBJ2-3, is DSGVTQTPKHLITATGQRVTLRCSPRSGDLSVYWYQQSLDQGLQFLIQYYNGEERAKGNILERFSAQQFPDLHSELNLSSLELGDSALYFCASSVGPGTTSTDTQYFGPGTRLTVL.

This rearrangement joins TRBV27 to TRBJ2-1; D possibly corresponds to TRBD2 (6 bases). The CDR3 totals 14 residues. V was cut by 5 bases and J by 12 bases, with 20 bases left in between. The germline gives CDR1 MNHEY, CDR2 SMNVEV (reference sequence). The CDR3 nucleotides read TGTGCCAGCAGTGCTCCGGGACTCGCTGTTGGGCAGTTCTTC. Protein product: CASSAPGLAVGQFF.

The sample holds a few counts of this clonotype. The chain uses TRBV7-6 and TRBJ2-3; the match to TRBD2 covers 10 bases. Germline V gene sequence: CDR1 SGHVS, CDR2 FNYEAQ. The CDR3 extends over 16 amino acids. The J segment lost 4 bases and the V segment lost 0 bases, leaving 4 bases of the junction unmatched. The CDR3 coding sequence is TGTGCCAGCAGCTTAGCTTCAGCGGGGGGGGCAGATACGCAGTATTTT. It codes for CASSLASAGGADTQYF.

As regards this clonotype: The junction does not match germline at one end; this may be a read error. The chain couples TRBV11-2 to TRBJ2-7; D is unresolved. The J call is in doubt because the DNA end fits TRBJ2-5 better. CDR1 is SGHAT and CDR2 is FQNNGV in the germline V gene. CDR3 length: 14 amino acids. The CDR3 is CVSSLGTSTETQYF. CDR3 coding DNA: TGTGTCAGCAGCTTAGGTACCTCGACTGAGACCCAGTACTTC.

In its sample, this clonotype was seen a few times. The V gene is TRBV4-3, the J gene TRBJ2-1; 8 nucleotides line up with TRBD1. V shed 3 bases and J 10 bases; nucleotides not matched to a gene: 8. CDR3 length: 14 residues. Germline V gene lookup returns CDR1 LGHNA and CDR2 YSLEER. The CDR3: CASSQGTGGGEQFF. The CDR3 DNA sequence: TGCGCCAGCAGCCAGGGAACAGGGGGAGGCGAGCAGTTCTTC.

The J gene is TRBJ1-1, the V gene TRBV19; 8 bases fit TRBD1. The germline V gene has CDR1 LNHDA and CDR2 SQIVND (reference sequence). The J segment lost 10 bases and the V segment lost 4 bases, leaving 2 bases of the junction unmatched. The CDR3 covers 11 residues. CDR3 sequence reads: CASSTRGRAFF. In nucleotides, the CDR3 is TGTGCCAGTAGTACCAGGGGGCGAGCTTTCTTT.

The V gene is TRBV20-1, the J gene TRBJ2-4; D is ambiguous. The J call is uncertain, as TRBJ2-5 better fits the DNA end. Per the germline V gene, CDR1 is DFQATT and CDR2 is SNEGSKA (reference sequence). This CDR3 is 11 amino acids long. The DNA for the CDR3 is TGCAGTGTTACACGATCAGGGACCCAGTACTTC. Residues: CSVTRSGTQYF.

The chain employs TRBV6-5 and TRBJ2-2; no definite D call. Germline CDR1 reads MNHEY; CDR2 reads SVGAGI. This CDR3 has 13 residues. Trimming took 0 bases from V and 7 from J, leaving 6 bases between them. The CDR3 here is CASSYSGYGELFF. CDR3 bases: TGTGCCAGCAGTTACTCGGGCTACGGGGAGCTGTTTTTT.

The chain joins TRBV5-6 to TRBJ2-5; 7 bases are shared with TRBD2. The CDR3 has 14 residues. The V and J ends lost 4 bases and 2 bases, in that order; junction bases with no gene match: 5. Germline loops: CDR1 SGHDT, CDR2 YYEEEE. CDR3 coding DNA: TGTGCCAGCAGCCCGGCGGGGGTGCAAGAGACCCAGTACTTC. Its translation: CASSPAGVQETQYF.

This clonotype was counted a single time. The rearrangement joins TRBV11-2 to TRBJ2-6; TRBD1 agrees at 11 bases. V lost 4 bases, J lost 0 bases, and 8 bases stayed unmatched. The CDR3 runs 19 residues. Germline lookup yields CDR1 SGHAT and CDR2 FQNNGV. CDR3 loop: CASSYGPGTGGSGANVLTF. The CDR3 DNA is TGTGCCAGCAGCTACGGACCCGGGACAGGGGGCTCTGGGGCCAACGTCCTGACTTTC. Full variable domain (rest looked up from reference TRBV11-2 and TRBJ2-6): EAGVAQSPRYKIIEKRQSVAFWCNPISGHATLYWYQQILGQGPKLLIQFQNNGVVDDSQLPKDRFSAERLKGVDSTLKIQPAKLEDSAVYLCASSYGPGTGGSGANVLTFGAGSRLTVL.